The rows below give T cell receptor beta chains drawn from one sample of a study of blood T cell repertoires in COVID-19. Measured with immunoSEQ multiplex PCR; TCRdb has only the in-frame clones, and not every one. The sample lists some 170,000 clones; 70% to 85% were seen once. The sequenced sample consisted of PBMCs or T cells enriched from blood (not recorded which). The receptors were sampled from a man aged 50 to 59 who had recovered from COVID-19. The CDR3 runs from the conserved cysteine through the conserved F or W. A D gene is named only where the DNA matches it firmly. Clone size, where shown, is once, few, many, or a class for clones that have expanded.

>TRBD1|17|TRBV6-1|TRBJ2-6|-
CASSDRDSRSGANVLTF
TGTGCCAGCAGTGACCGGGACAGTCGCTCTGGGGCCAACGTCCTGACTTTC
>-|15|TRBV5-6|TRBJ2-7|-
CASSREQGIRGEQYF
TGTGCCAGCAGCAGGGAACAGGGAATCCGGGGTGAGCAGTACTTC
>-|11|TRBV2|TRBJ2-3|-
CASSESRTQYF
TGTGCCAGCAGTGAAAGCAGGACGCAGTATTTT
>TRBD1|14|TRBV19|TRBJ2-1|-
CATTTEGAGYEQFF
TGTGCCACCACGACCGAGGGGGCTGGCTATGAGCAGTTCTTC
>-|17|TRBV5-1|TRBJ2-6|-
CASSLEAGYTGANVLTF
TGCGCCAGCAGCTTGGAGGCAGGTTATACTGGGGCCAACGTCCTGACTTTC
>-|15|TRBV7-2|TRBJ2-2|-
CASRSHRVLTGELFF
TGTGCCAGCAGATCACACAGGGTACTAACCGGGGAGCTGTTTTTT
>TRBD2|14|TRBV30|TRBJ2-1|-
CAWSASGGVQWQFF
TGTGCCTGGAGTGCTAGCGGGGGGGTCCAGTGGCAGTTCTTC
>TRBD1|13|TRBV12-3/TRBV12-4|TRBJ1-2|-
CASRTGAGYGYTF
TGTGCCAGCAGGACAGGGGCTGGCTATGGCTACACCTTC
>TRBD1|14|TRBV30|TRBJ2-2|-
CACSTGYNTGELFF
TGTGCCTGCTCGACAGGGTATAACACCGGGGAGCTGTTTTTT
>-|14|TRBV5-6|TRBJ1-5|-
CASSTRQNNQPQHF
TGTGCCAGCAGTACTCGACAGAACAATCAGCCCCAGCATTTT
>TRBD1|14|TRBV6-1|TRBJ1-6|-
CASSEAGGSSPLHF
TGTGCCAGCAGTGAAGCAGGGGGCAGTTCACCCCTCCACTTT
>TRBD2|17|TRBV5-1|TRBJ2-1|-
CASSLYASGVPGNEQFF
TGCGCCAGCAGCTTGTATGCTAGCGGGGTACCAGGGAATGAGCAGTTCTTC
>-|15|TRBV28|TRBJ1-2|-
CASSLGQFLLYGYTF
TGTGCCAGCAGTTTAGGACAGTTCCTTCTCTATGGCTACACCTTC
>TRBD2|16|TRBV9|TRBJ2-1|-
CASSVRSGGAVYEQFF
TGTGCCAGCAGCGTAAGGAGCGGGGGGGCAGTGTATGAGCAGTTCTTC
>-|13|TRBV27|TRBJ1-1|-
CASSPNRNTEAFF
TGTGCCAGCAGTCCCAATAGGAACACTGAAGCTTTCTTT
>TRBD2|15|TRBV4-1|TRBJ2-3|-
CASSQGRGGRDTQYF
TGCGCCAGCAGCCAAGGTCGGGGGGGCCGAGATACGCAGTATTTT
>-|14|TRBV2|TRBJ1-2|-
CASRGQYPNYGYTF
TGTGCCAGCAGAGGACAGTACCCGAACTATGGCTACACCTTC
>TRBD1|13|TRBV3-1/TRBV3-2|TRBJ1-1|-
CAISGGLNTEAFF
TGTGCCATCTCAGGGGGGTTGAACACTGAAGCTTTCTTT
>TRBD1|17|TRBV5-4|TRBJ1-1|-
CASSLGGGGPTGLKAFF
TGTGCCAGCAGCTTGGGAGGGGGCGGTCCAACCGGCCTGAAAGCTTTCTTT
>-|15|TRBV4-1|TRBJ1-5|-
CASSQDYPTAPTQHF
TGCGCCAGCAGCCAGGATTACCCGACAGCCCCCACTCAGCATTTT
>-|15|TRBV6-5|TRBJ1-5|-
CASSYSRGGNQPQHF
TGTGCCAGCAGTTACTCCAGGGGCGGCAATCAGCCCCAGCATTTT
>-|14|TRBV19|TRBJ1-1|once
CASRGREGNTEAFF
TGTGCCAGCAGGGGAAGAGAAGGGAACACTGAAGCTTTCTTT
>-|13|TRBV12-3/TRBV12-4|TRBJ2-2|-
CASRLGNTGELFF
TGTGCCAGCAGGCTCGGGAACACCGGGGAGCTGTTTTTT
>-|14|TRBV7-9|TRBJ2-7|-
CASSFPGTNNEQYF
TGTGCCAGCAGCTTCCCCGGGACAAACAACGAGCAGTACTTC
>TRBD1|14|TRBV10-3|TRBJ2-7|-
CAIRAGTASYEQYF
TGTGCCATCAGAGCCGGGACAGCATCCTACGAGCAGTACTTC
>-|16|TRBV15|TRBJ2-2|-
CATSRDRGEAGGELFF
TGTGCCACCAGCAGAGATCGTGGTGAAGCAGGCGGGGAGCTGTTTTTT
>-|13|TRBV7-9|TRBJ1-2|-
CASSPEYGSGYTF
TGTGCCAGCAGCCCGGAGTACGGGTCTGGCTACACCTTC
>-|13|TRBV19|TRBJ1-2|-
CASSDFGQNGYTF
TGTGCCAGTAGCGACTTTGGACAGAATGGCTACACCTTC
>-|12|TRBV5-1|TRBJ1-1|-
CASSLGNREAFF
TGCGCCAGCAGCTTAGGGAACAGGGAAGCTTTCTTT
>-|16|TRBV6-5|TRBJ1-3|-
CASSYAQGPSGNTIYF
TGTGCCAGCAGTTACGCACAGGGCCCCTCTGGAAACACCATATATTTT
>TRBD2|12|TRBV29-1|TRBJ2-3|-
CSVRLAADTQYF
TGCAGCGTTAGACTAGCGGCAGATACGCAGTATTTT
>TRBD1|15|TRBV4-1|TRBJ2-4|-
CASSQPDRGKDIQYF
TGCGCCAGCAGCCAACCGGACAGGGGTAAAGACATTCAGTACTTC
>TRBD1|16|TRBV2|TRBJ2-1|-
CASRQPGQGLDNEQFF
TGTGCCAGCAGGCAGCCGGGACAGGGGCTCGACAATGAGCAGTTCTTC
>-|17|TRBV3-1/TRBV3-2|TRBJ1-1|-
CASSHPPWGRGITEAFF
TGTGCCAGCAGCCACCCACCGTGGGGCAGGGGAATCACTGAAGCTTTCTTT
>TRBD1|15|TRBV5-1|TRBJ2-1|-
CASSPQTGGYNEQFF
TGCGCCAGCAGTCCCCAGACAGGGGGTTACAATGAGCAGTTCTTC
>-|15|TRBV5-1|TRBJ1-1|-
CASSLVGQGMAEAFF
TGCGCCAGCAGCTTGGTTGGGCAGGGGATGGCTGAAGCTTTCTTT
>TRBD1|15|TRBV4-1|TRBJ1-1|-
CASSQDLQGATEAFF
TGCGCCAGCAGCCAAGACCTACAGGGGGCGACTGAAGCTTTCTTT
>-|18|TRBV13|TRBJ1-3|few
CASSLGGNRAFSGNTIYF
TGTGCCAGCAGCTTAGGAGGGAACAGGGCATTCTCTGGAAACACCATATATTTT
>-|14|TRBV7-3|TRBJ2-3|-
CASSLTTYTDTQYF
TGTGCCAGCAGCTTAACCACCTACACAGATACGCAGTATTTT
>-|13|TRBV6-5|TRBJ2-2|-
CASRRGLAGELFF
TGTGCCAGCAGACGCGGTTTGGCCGGGGAGCTGTTTTTT
>-|14|TRBV24-1|TRBJ1-5|-
CATSQTGMNQPQHF
TGTGCCACCAGTCAAACCGGGATGAATCAGCCCCAGCATTTT
>-|14|TRBV3-1/TRBV3-2|TRBJ2-4|many
CASSPRGGQDIQYF
TGTGCCAGCAGCCCTAGGGGGGGGCAGGACATTCAGTACTTC
>TRBD1|15|TRBV4-1|TRBJ1-5|few
CASRQGQGMSQPQHF
TGCGCCAGCAGGCAAGGACAGGGGATGAGTCAGCCCCAGCATTTT
>TRBD1|18|TRBV27|TRBJ2-2|-
CARRTGLDLSGSTGELFF
TGTGCCAGAAGGACAGGGTTGGATCTATCGGGATCCACCGGGGAGCTGTTTTTT
>-|14|TRBV9|TRBJ2-5|-
CASSVTRTGETQYF
TGTGCCAGCAGCGTCACCCGAACGGGAGAGACCCAGTACTTC